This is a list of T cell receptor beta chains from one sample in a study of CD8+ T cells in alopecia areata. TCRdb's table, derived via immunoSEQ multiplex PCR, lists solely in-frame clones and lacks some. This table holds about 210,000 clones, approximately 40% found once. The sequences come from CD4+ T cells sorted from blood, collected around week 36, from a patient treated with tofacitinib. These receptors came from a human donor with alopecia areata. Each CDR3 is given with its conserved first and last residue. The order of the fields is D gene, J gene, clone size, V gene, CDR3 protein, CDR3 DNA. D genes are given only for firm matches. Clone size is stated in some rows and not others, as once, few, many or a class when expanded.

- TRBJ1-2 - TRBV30 CAWSFQGPLPGYTF TGTGCCTGGAGTTTCCAGGGGCCACTCCCTGGCTACACCTTC
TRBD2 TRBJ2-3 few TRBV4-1 CASSPQLAGNTDTQYF TGCGCCAGCAGCCCCCAACTAGCGGGAAACACAGATACGCAGTATTTT
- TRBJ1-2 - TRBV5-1 CASSYDREGYTF TGCGCCAGCAGCTATGACCGGGAGGGCTACACCTTC
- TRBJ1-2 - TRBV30 CAWSEQGRAGYTF TGTGCCTGGAGTGAGCAGGGAAGGGCTGGCTACACCTTC
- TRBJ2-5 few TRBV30 CAWSIRFQGFRETQYF TGTGCCTGGAGTATAAGGTTTCAGGGGTTTCGGGAGACCCAGTACTTC
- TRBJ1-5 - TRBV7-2 CASSLGGAGQPQHF TGTGCCAGCAGCTTAGGAGGGGCAGGACAGCCCCAGCATTTT
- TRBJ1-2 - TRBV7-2 CASSSSDSTFSGYTF TGTGCCAGCAGCTCCTCGGACAGCACATTCAGTGGCTACACCTTC
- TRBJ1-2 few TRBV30 CAYFVRANYGYTF TGTGCCTACTTCGTAAGAGCTAACTATGGCTACACCTTC
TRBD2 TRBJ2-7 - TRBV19 CATGLAGAEQYF TGTGCCACCGGACTAGCGGGCGCCGAGCAGTACTTC
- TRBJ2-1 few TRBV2 CASSSGGGYSYNEQFF TGTGCCAGCAGTTCGGGAGGGGGCTATTCCTACAATGAGCAGTTCTTC
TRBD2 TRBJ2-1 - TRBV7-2 CASSLPGGPRNEQFF TGTGCCAGCAGTTTACCGGGAGGGCCGCGCAATGAGCAGTTCTTC
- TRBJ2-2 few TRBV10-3 CATRNTGELFF TGTGCCACCAGGAACACCGGGGAGCTGTTTTTT
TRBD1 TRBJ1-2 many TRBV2 CASSSNRGSRYGYTF TGTGCCAGCAGTTCCAACAGGGGGTCTCGGTATGGCTACACCTTC
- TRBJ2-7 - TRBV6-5 CASSRGQVYEQYF TGTGCCAGCAGTCGTGGACAAGTCTACGAGCAGTACTTC
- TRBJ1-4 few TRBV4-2 CASSQQGTDEKLFF TGTGCCAGCAGCCAACAGGGAACGGATGAAAAACTGTTTTTT
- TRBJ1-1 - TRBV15 CATSRVGPSEAFF TGTGCCACCAGCAGAGTGGGGCCCTCTGAAGCTTTCTTT
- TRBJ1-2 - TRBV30 CAWSLGQSYGYTF TGTGCCTGGAGTCTCGGACAGTCATATGGCTACACCTTC
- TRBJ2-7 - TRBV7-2 CASSLVPTGEQYF TGTGCCAGCAGCTTAGTCCCGACAGGCGAGCAGTACTTC
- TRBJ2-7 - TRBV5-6 CASSLSGGYEQYF TGTGCCAGCAGCTTGTCCGGCGGCTACGAGCAGTACTTC
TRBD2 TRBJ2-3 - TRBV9 CASSVALTSGSGDTQYF TGTGCCAGCAGCGTAGCTTTGACTAGCGGGAGTGGAGATACGCAGTATTTT
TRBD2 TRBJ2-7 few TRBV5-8 CASSLSGLAAYEQYF TGTGCCAGCAGCCTGAGTGGACTAGCGGCCTACGAGCAGTACTTC
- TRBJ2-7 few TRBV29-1 CSVLTTYEQYF TGCAGCGTTTTAACGACCTACGAGCAGTACTTC
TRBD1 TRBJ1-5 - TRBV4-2 CASSQAQGSQPQHF TGTGCCAGCAGCCAAGCACAGGGGAGCCAGCCCCAGCATTTT
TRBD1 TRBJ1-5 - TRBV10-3 CAIRATGDNQPQHF TGTGCCATCCGGGCTACAGGGGACAATCAGCCCCAGCATTTT
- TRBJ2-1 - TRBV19 CASSTPRRVGNEQFF TGTGCCAGTAGTACCCCCCGGCGTGTGGGCAATGAGCAGTTCTTC
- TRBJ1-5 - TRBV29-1 CSVSPGPNQPQHF TGCAGCGTTAGTCCGGGACCTAATCAGCCCCAGCATTTT
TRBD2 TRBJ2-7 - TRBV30 CAWRGDTIAGGRYEQYF TGTGCCTGGAGAGGGGACACCATAGCGGGAGGGCGTTACGAGCAGTACTTC
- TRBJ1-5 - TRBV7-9 CASSLSSNQPQHF TGTGCCAGCAGCTTAAGTAGCAATCAGCCCCAGCATTTT
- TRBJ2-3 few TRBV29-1 CSVGIAVSDTQYF TGCAGCGTTGGTATTGCAGTTTCGGATACGCAGTATTTT
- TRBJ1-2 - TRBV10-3 CAIRPPTSNYGYTF TGTGCCATCAGGCCCCCGACAAGTAACTATGGCTACACCTTC
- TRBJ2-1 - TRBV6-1 CAISVGSSYNEQFF TGTGCCATCAGTGTAGGAAGCTCCTACAATGAGCAGTTCTTC
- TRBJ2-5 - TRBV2 CASAYSQETQYF TGTGCCAGCGCATACAGCCAAGAGACCCAGTACTTC
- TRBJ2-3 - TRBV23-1 CASSQRKRSTDTQYF TGCGCCAGCAGTCAAAGGAAGCGGAGCACAGATACGCAGTATTTT
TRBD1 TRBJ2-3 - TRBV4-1 CASSPGTGGFSTDTQYF TGCGCCAGCAGCCCAGGGACAGGGGGCTTTTCCACAGATACGCAGTATTTT
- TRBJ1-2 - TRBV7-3 CASSLNRRQYGYTF TGTGCCAGCAGCTTAAATCGTCGTCAATATGGCTACACCTTC
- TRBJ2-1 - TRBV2 CASSGSGTGGEQFF TGTGCCAGCAGTGGTTCAGGAACAGGTGGTGAGCAGTTCTTC
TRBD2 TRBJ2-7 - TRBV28 CAGGSSGKVYEQYF TGTGCTGGGGGGTCTAGCGGGAAGGTCTACGAGCAGTACTTC
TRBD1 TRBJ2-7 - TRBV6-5 CASSTGTGAEQYF TGTGCCAGCAGCACCGGGACAGGCGCCGAGCAGTACTTC
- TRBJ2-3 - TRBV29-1 CSVERSGTDTQYF TGCAGCGTTGAGAGGAGTGGGACAGATACGCAGTATTTT
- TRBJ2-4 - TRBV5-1 CASSLVQGNIQYF TGCGCCAGCAGCTTGGTCCAGGGGAACATTCAGTACTTC
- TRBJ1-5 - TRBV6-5 CASSTRSGYNQPQHF TGTGCCAGCAGTACGCGCTCAGGGTACAATCAGCCCCAGCATTTT
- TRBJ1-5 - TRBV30 CAWSVQDQPQHF TGTGCCTGGAGTGTACAGGATCAGCCCCAGCATTTT
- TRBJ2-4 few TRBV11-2 CASSATRRGRNIQYF TGTGCCAGCAGCGCAACCCGTCGGGGGCGAAACATTCAGTACTTC
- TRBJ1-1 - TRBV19 CASSGALKTEAFF TGTGCCAGTAGTGGCGCTCTCAAGACTGAAGCTTTCTTT